Described below is a single TCR beta chain sequence and its context. The antigen is not known. Sequenced by immunoSEQ multiplex PCR; TCRdb stores in-frame clones only, minus some. The top ten clones hold 2% to 3% of a sample with about 72,000 clones, about 88% of them seen once. The CDR3 length is 19 residues. Germline CDR1 is SGDLS and CDR2 is YYNGEE. Losses at the gene ends were 2 bases for V and 5 bases for J; bases not matched to a gene: 13. This record belongs to a study of T cell clones after liver transplantation. Across the whole study: Apart from three HCV-positive recipients, transplants were for non-autoimmune, non-viral reasons. Standard immunosuppression, with no induction, continued until 12-24 months after transplant. Study-level findings and limits: Migration into the graft, not deletion, may explain lost graft donor-reactive T cells.

The source of this sequence is a human donor who received a liver transplant. The chain couples TRBV9 to TRBJ2-5; 15 nucleotides align to TRBD2. Sequences were derived from CD4+ T cells from blood, sampled before liver transplant. In DNA, the CDR3 is TGTGCCAGCAGCGTCGGTTTGGGACTAGCGGGAGGAGTAGGGGAGACCCAGTACTTC. This gives the protein CASSVGLGLAGGVGETQYF.